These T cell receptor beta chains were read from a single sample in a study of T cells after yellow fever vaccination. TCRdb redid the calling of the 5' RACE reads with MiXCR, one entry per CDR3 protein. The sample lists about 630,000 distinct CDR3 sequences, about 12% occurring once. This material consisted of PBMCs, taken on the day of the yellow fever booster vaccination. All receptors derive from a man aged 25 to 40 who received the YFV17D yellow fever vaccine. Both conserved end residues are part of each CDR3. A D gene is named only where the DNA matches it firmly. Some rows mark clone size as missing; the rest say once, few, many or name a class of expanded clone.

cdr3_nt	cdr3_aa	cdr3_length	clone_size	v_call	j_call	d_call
TGCGCCAGCAGCTTGCGGTCAGGGGGCTACGAGCAGTACTTC	CASSLRSGGYEQYF	14	few	TRBV5-1	TRBJ2-7	TRBD1
TGTGCCAGCAGCCAAGGAACAGGCGTTAATGAAAAACTGTTTTTT	CASSQGTGVNEKLFF	15	few	TRBV3-1	TRBJ1-4	.
TGTGCCAGCAGCGCTCAGGGGGGTCAAGAGACCCAGTACTTC	CASSAQGGQETQYF	14	.	TRBV11-2	TRBJ2-5	.
TGTGCCAGCAAGTTTAGGAGGGATTCACCCCTCCACTTT	CASKFRRDSPLHF	13	few	TRBV27	TRBJ1-6	.
TGTGCCAGCAGCGTAGCGGGGACCACACAGACCCAGTACTTC	CASSVAGTTQTQYF	14	.	TRBV9	TRBJ2-5	.
TGTGCCAGCAAACGGGACAGGGTTGCAGATACGCAGTATTTT	CASKRDRVADTQYF	14	few	TRBV6-1	TRBJ2-3	TRBD1
TGTGCCACCAGCAGGTTCGGGAGCTCCTACGAGCAGTACTTC	CATSRFGSSYEQYF	14	.	TRBV15	TRBJ2-7	.
TGTGCCAGCAGTCGCCAGGGTTGGAACACCGGGGAGCTGTTTTTT	CASSRQGWNTGELFF	15	few	TRBV12-3/TRBV12-4	TRBJ2-2	.
TGTGCCAGCAGCTTAAAGCCGGGCACAGATACGCAGTATTTT	CASSLKPGTDTQYF	14	few	TRBV7-2	TRBJ2-3	.
TGTGCCATCAGCTACGGGAGGGCCCCTTTC	CAISYGRAPF	10	few	TRBV10-3	TRBJ2-7	TRBD2
TGCGCCAGCAAAACCCGCGGGGAGCTGTTTTTT	CASKTRGELFF	11	few	TRBV4-1	TRBJ2-2	.
TGTGCCAGCAGACGACAGGGGGAAGCCGAGCAGTACTTC	CASRRQGEAEQYF	13	.	TRBV28	TRBJ2-7	TRBD1
TGTGCCAGCAGCTTAGCTGACTACGAGCAGTACTTC	CASSLADYEQYF	12	many	TRBV11-2	TRBJ2-7	.
TGTGCCAGCAGCCAAGGGAGCGGGCACACTGAAGCTTTCTTT	CASSQGSGHTEAFF	14	.	TRBV14	TRBJ1-1	.
TGTGCCAGCAGCCCTACTCCGGGGGTCGAGCAGTACTTC	CASSPTPGVEQYF	13	.	TRBV6-1	TRBJ2-7	.
TGTGCCATCAGTGAGAGAAGAGCAACTAATGAAAAACTGTTTTTT	CAISERRATNEKLFF	15	many	TRBV10-3	TRBJ1-4	.
TGCAGCACCTGGACTAGCGGGAGTTACGAGCAGTACTTC	CSTWTSGSYEQYF	13	few	TRBV29-1	TRBJ2-7	TRBD2
TGCGCCAGCAGCCAAGTGGGGACAGCTAGCACAGATACGCAGTATTTT	CASSQVGTASTDTQYF	16	few	TRBV4-3	TRBJ2-3	TRBD1
TGTGCCATCAGGGGGGACGGGGACACTGAAGCTTTCTTT	CAIRGDGDTEAFF	13	.	TRBV10-3	TRBJ1-1	.
TGTGCCAGCCGCCCCGGGGGTTACCAAGAGACCCAGTACTTC	CASRPGGYQETQYF	14	few	TRBV19	TRBJ2-5	.
TGTGCCAGCAGCCAGGAAGGGACAGGGCATTTATTT	CASSQEGTGHLF	12	few	TRBV3-1	TRBJ1-4	TRBD1
TGTGCCAGCAGCTTAGCGTGGCGTGAAGAGACCCAGTACTTC	CASSLAWREETQYF	14	.	TRBV7-9	TRBJ2-5	.
TGTGCCAGTAGCCGGGGGCAGGGGTCGACTTCACCCCTCCACTTT	CASSRGQGSTSPLHF	15	.	TRBV19	TRBJ1-6	.
TGTGCCAGCTCATCGGACAGGGGGCAGCCCCAGCATTTT	CASSSDRGQPQHF	13	many	TRBV18	TRBJ1-5	TRBD1
TGCAGTGCTAGAGATACTGGGGATGAAAAACTGTTTTTT	CSARDTGDEKLFF	13	.	TRBV20-1	TRBJ1-4	.
TGCGCCAGCAGCTTCGTGGGCAATGAGCAGTTCTTC	CASSFVGNEQFF	12	few	TRBV5-1	TRBJ2-1	.
TGTGCCAGCAGCCAGGACGGTTTGGGGTCCTCTGGGGCCAACGTCCTGACTTTC	CASSQDGLGSSGANVLTF	18	.	TRBV5-6	TRBJ2-6	.
TGTGCCAGCAGTTACGGGGGACCGTATAGCAATCAGCCCCAGCATTTT	CASSYGGPYSNQPQHF	16	.	TRBV6-5	TRBJ1-5	.
TGTGCCAGCACGGCCAAGAGCAGGTACAATGAGCAGTTCTTC	CASTAKSRYNEQFF	14	few	TRBV2	TRBJ2-1	.